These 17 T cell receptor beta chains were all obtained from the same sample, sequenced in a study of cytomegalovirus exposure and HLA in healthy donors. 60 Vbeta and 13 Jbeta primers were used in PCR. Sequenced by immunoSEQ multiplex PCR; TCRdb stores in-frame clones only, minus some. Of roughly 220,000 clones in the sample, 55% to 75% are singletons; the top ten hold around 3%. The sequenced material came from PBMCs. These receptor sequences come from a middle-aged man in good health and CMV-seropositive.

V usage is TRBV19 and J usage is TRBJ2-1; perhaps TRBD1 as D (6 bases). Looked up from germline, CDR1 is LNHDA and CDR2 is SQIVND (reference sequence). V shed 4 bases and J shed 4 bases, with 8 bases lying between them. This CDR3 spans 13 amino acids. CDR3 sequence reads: CASSKDRYNEQFF. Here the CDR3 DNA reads TGTGCCAGTAGTAAAGACAGGTACAATGAGCAGTTCTTC. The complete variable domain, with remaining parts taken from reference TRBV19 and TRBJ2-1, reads DGGITQSPKYLFRKEGQNVTLSCEQNLNHDAMYWYRQDPGQGLRLIYYSQIVNDFQKGDIAEGYSVSREKKESFPLTVTSAQKNPTAFYLCASSKDRYNEQFFGPGTRLTVL.

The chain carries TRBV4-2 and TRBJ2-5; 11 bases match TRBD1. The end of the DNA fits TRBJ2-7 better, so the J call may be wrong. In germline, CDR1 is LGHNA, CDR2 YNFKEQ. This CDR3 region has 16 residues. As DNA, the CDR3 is TGTGCCAGCAGCCAAGTACCGGGACAGGGGGACTACGAGCAGTACTTC. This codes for CASSQVPGQGDYEQYF.

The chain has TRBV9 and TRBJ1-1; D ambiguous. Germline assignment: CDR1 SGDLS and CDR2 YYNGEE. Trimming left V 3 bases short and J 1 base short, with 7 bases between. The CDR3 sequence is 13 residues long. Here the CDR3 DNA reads TGTGCCAGCAGCGCCCGTCCGAACACTGAAGCTTTCTTT. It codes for CASSARPNTEAFF.

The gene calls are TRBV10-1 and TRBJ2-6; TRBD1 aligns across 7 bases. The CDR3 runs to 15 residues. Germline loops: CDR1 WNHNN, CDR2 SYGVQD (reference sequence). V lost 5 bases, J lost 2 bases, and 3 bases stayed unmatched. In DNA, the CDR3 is TGCGCCAGCAGTACGACAGGGCCTGGGGCCAACGTCCTGACTTTC. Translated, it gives CASSTTGPGANVLTF.

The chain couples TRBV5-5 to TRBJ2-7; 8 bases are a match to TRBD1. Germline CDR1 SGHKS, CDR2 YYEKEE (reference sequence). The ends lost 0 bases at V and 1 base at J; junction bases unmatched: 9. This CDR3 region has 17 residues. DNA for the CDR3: TGTGCCAGCAGCTTGGCGAGCAGGGGGCTCGGGTCCTACGAGCAGTACTTC. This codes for CASSLASRGLGSYEQYF.

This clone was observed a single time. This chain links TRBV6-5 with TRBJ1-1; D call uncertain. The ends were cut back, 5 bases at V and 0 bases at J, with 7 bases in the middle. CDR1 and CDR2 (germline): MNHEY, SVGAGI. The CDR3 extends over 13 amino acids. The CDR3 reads CASSPTMNTEAFF. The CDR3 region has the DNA TGTGCCAGCAGTCCCACAATGAACACTGAAGCTTTCTTT.

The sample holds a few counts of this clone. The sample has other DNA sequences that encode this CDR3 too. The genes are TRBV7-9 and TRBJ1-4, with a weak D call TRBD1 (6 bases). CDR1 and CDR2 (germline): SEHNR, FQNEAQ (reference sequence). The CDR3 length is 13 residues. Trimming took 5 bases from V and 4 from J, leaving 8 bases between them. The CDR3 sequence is CASSPQGNEKLFF. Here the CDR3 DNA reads TGTGCCAGCAGCCCACAGGGTAATGAAAAACTGTTTTTT.

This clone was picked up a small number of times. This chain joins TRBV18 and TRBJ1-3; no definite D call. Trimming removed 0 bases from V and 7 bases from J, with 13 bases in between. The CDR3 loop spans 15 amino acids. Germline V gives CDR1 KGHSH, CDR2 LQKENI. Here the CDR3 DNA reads TGTGCCAGCTCACCACCGGGAGGGTATACGAACACCATATATTTT. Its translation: CASSPPGGYTNTIYF.

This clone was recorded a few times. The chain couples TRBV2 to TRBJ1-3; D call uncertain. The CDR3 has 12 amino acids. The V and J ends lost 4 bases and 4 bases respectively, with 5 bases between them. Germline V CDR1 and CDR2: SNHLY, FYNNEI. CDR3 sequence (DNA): TGTGCCAGCAGTGGTCAGGGAAACACCATATATTTT. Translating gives CASSGQGNTIYF.

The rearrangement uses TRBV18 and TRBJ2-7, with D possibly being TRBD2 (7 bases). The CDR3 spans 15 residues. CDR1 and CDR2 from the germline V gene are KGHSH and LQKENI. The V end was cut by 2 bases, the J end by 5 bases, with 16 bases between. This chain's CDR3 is CASSPEGGGRHEQYF. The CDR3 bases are TGTGCCAGCTCACCAGAGGGGGGGGGCCGTCACGAGCAGTACTTC.

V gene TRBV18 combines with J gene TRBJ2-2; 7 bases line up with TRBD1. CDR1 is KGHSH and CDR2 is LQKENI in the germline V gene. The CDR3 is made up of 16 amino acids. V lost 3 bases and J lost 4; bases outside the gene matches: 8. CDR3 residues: CASSPLRQGPTGELFF. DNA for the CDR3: TGTGCCAGCTCACCTCTTAGACAGGGACCCACCGGGGAGCTGTTTTTT.

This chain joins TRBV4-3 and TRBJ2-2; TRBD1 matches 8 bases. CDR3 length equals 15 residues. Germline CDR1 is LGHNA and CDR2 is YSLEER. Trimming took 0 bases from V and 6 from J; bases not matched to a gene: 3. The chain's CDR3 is CASSQDNRGSGELFF. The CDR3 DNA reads TGCGCCAGCAGCCAAGATAACAGGGGGTCCGGGGAGCTGTTTTTT.

CDR3 sequence reads: CAISENGGGYNSPLHF. In DNA, the CDR3 is TGTGCCATCAGTGAGAATGGGGGGGGATATAATTCACCCCTCCACTTT. J is TRBJ1-6 and V is TRBV10-3; weak D call: TRBD1 (5 bases). Germline V lookup: CDR1 ENHRY, CDR2 SYGVKD. The V and J ends lost 2 bases and 4 bases respectively, with 12 bases between them. This CDR3 contains 16 residues.

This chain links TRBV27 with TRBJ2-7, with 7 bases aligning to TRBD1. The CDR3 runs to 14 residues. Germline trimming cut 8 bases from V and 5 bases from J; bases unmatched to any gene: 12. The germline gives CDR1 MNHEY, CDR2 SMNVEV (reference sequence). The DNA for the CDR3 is TGTGCCAGCTCCCGGCAGGGGGATGTGAACGAGCAGTACTTC. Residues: CASSRQGDVNEQYF.

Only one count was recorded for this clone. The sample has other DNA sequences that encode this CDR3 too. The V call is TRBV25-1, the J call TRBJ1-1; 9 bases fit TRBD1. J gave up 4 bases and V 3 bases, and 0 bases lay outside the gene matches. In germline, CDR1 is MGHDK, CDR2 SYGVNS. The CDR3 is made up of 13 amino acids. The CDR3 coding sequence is TGTGCCAGCAGTGAGACAGGGGGCACTGAAGCTTTCTTT. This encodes CASSETGGTEAFF.

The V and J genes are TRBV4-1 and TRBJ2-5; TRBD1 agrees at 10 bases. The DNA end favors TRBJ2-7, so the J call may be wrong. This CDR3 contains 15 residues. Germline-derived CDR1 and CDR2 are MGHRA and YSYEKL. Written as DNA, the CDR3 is TGCGCCAGCAGCACCCCCGGGACAGGGGACTACGAGCAGTACTTC. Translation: CASSTPGTGDYEQYF.

CDR3 protein: CASSLVYLQPQHF. The DNA of the CDR3 is TGTGCCAGCAGCTTAGTCTATCTCCAGCCCCAGCATTTT. The V gene is TRBV7-2, the J gene TRBJ1-5; D not resolved. This CDR3 region has 13 residues. V shed 1 base and J shed 7 bases, with 8 bases lying between them. The V gene's germline CDR1 is SGHTA and CDR2 FQGNSA.